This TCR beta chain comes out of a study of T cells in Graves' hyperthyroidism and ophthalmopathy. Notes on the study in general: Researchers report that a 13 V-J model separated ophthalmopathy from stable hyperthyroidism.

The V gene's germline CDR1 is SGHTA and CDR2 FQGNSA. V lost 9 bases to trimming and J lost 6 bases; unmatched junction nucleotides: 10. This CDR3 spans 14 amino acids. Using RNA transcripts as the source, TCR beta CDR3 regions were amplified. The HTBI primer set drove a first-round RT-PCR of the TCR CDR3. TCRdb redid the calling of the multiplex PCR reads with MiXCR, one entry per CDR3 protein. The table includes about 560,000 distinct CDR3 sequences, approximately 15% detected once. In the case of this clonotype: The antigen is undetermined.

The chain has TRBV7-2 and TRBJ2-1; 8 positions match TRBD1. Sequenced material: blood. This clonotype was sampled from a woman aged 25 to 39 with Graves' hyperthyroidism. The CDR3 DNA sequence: TGTGCCAGTAGTCAATACGACAGGGGCAATGAGCAGTTCTTC. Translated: CASSQYDRGNEQFF.